This TCR beta chain came from a study of CD8 T cells in ankylosing spondylitis. This CDR3 comprises 13 residues. Germline assignment: CDR1 WSHSY and CDR2 SAAADI. The ends were cut back, 3 bases at V and 0 bases at J, with 5 bases in the middle. On this clonotype itself: Its target is unknown.

Study-wide findings and caveats: Significant enrichment of disease-linked clones was reported in matched ankylosing spondylitis synovial fluid. Within ankylosing spondylitis blood, a TCR beta motif made up of seven or eight highly homologous variants appeared to be characteristic. Peripheral blood held disease-linked clones only at relatively low frequency, and these were CD8+.

Generation of TCR beta libraries employed quantitative 5'-RACE incorporating molecular barcodes. Each CDR3 protein is one row after TCRdb ran MiXCR on the 5' RACE reads. This table has about 100,000 distinct CDR3 sequences, less than 25% appearing once. The chain is built from TRBV10-2 and TRBJ1-2; D gene ambiguous. The sequence was obtained from a male donor with ankylosing spondylitis. The material sequenced was synovial fluid, either unsorted or a sorted T cell fraction (not recorded which). Written as DNA, the CDR3 is TGCGCCAGCAGTGACATCTCTAACTATGGCTACACCTTC. Protein sequence: CASSDISNYGYTF.